Below, 9 T cell receptor beta chains from the same sample are listed, as sequenced in a study of post-analysis software for immune sequencing data. These receptors' antigens are unknown. TCR beta libraries were prepared from cDNA with unique molecular identifiers. Via MiXCR, TCRdb re-called the PCR reads, giving one row per CDR3 protein. The sample gives hundreds of thousands of distinct CDR3 sequences, 44% of which show up once; 1.5% to 2% is in the top ten. Overall study findings and caveats: Five TRBV segments, including TRBV5-6, TRBV5-1 and TRBV20-1, were more frequent in patients than controls.

Source material: blood. The origin of the receptors is a girl aged 5-17 years with multiple sclerosis.

The table lists this clonotype with a few counts. This may come from a read error, since a much larger clone is one base off. This chain joins TRBV20-1 and TRBJ1-2; no firm D call. CDR3 length: 10 residues. Germline lookup yields CDR1 DFQATT and CDR2 SNEGSKA (reference sequence). V lost 5 bases and J lost 5, with 6 bases in between. CDR3 coding DNA: TGCAGTGCTGTGGGGTATGGCTACACCTTC. Its protein product is CSAVGYGYTF.

This clonotype was counted at least ten times. The rearrangement uses TRBV10-3 and TRBJ2-7; D is possibly TRBD1 or TRBD2 (5 bases each). Germline V gene lookup returns CDR1 ENHRY and CDR2 SYGVKD. The V end was cut by 2 bases, the J end by 3 bases, with 5 bases between. There are 12 residues in the CDR3. DNA for the CDR3: TGTGCCATCAGTGAGGGGGGCTACGAGCAGTACTTC. This sequence encodes CAISEGGYEQYF.

The chain employs TRBV10-3 and TRBJ2-5, with 15 bases lining up with TRBD2. The V gene's germline CDR1 is ENHRY and CDR2 SYGVKD. CDR3 length: 17 amino acids. The V gene end was trimmed by 6 bases and the J gene end by 1 base; junction bases not matched to a gene: 6. The CDR3 loop is CAIRGGTSGGPQETQYF. The CDR3 coding sequence is TGTGCCATCAGAGGTGGGACTAGCGGGGGGCCCCAAGAGACCCAGTACTTC.

This clonotype was picked up a small number of times. The chain is built from TRBV29-1 and TRBJ2-5; perhaps TRBD1 as D (6 bases). V lost 1 base and J lost 4, with 13 bases in between. CDR3 length: 14 residues. Germline V gene sequence: CDR1 SQVTM, CDR2 ANQGSEA. CDR3 sequence (DNA): TGCAGCGTTGAAGGGGCTACAGGGTTAGAGACCCAGTACTTC. This gives the protein CSVEGATGLETQYF.

Ten or more counts support this clonotype. The chain carries TRBV6-2 or TRBV6-3 and TRBJ2-7; TRBD1 agrees at 8 bases. The trim removed 2 bases at V and 3 bases at J, leaving 3 bases unmatched. The CDR3 sequence is 14 residues long. Per germline, CDR1 MNHEY and CDR2 SVGEGT. CDR3 coding DNA: TGTGCCAGCAGTTACCCGGGACAGGACTACGAGCAGTACTTC. Its translation: CASSYPGQDYEQYF.

This clonotype was detected only once. The chain uses TRBV11-2 and TRBJ2-5, with TRBD2 matching 9 bases. The J call may not be correct, given that the DNA end is closer to TRBJ2-7. Per germline, CDR1 SGHAT and CDR2 FQNNGV. The CDR3 consists of 16 residues. The CDR3 sequence is CASSFSPAGLAGEQYF. The CDR3 nucleotides read TGTGCCAGCAGCTTTTCTCCGGCGGGACTAGCAGGCGAGCAGTACTTC.

This clonotype has just a few counts. This chain connects TRBV7-2 to TRBJ1-2; D is possibly TRBD1 (6 bases). Germline V gives CDR1 SGHTA, CDR2 FQGNSA. The V gene lost 3 bases and the J gene lost 8 bases, with 10 bases spanning the gap. This CDR3 is 12 amino acids long. CDR3 in DNA: TGTGCCAGCAGCTTTAACAGGGTCGGCTACACCTTC. As protein: CASSFNRVGYTF.

V and J are TRBV7-2 and TRBJ2-4; the D call may be TRBD1 or TRBD2 (6 bases each). The DNA end lines up better with TRBJ2-7; the J call may be wrong. Germline CDR1 reads SGHTA; CDR2 reads FQGNSA. The length of the CDR3 is 16 residues. In DNA, the CDR3 is TGTGCCAGCAGCCAAACCGCAGGGGTAGCCGGGGGCGAGCAGTACTTC. Residues: CASSQTAGVAGGEQYF.

The chain links TRBV4-2 to TRBJ1-4; 9 nucleotides agree with TRBD1. V lost 3 bases to trimming and J lost 8 bases; unmatched junction nucleotides: 13. Germline CDR1 LGHNA, CDR2 YNFKEQ. The CDR3 is 17 amino acids. The CDR3 region has the DNA TGTGCCAGCAGCCAGGGTCCCTGGGGACAGGGAGGAGAAAAACTGTTTTTT. This gives the protein CASSQGPWGQGGEKLFF.